This T cell receptor (beta chain) came from a study of blood T cell repertoires in COVID-19. This CDR3 is built from 12 residues. Germline V gives CDR1 SGHRS, CDR2 YFSETQ. The junction had 1 base not matched to a gene; V was cut back by 8 bases and J by 1 base. TCRdb keeps only in-frame clones here, not all; method: immunoSEQ multiplex PCR. This sample has 97,000 or so clones, with 91% found just once. The chain uses TRBV5-1 and TRBJ1-1; 8 bases match TRBD1. The sample was peripheral blood. The TCR comes from a man between 18 and 35 years old with acute or convalescent COVID-19. The CDR3 DNA is TGCGCCAGTGGGACAGGGAACACTGAAGCTTTCTTT. This gives the protein CASGTGNTEAFF.